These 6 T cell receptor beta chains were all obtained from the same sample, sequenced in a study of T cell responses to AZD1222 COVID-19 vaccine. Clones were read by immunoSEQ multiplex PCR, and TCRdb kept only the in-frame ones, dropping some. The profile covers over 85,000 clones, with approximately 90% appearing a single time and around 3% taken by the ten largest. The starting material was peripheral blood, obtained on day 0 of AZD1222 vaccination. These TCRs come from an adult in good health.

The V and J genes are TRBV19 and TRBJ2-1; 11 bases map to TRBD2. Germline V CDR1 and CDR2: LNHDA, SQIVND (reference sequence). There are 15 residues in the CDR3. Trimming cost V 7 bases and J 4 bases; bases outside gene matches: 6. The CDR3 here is CASKTGTSGYNEQFF. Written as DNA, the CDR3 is TGTGCCAGTAAGACCGGGACTAGCGGATACAATGAGCAGTTCTTC.

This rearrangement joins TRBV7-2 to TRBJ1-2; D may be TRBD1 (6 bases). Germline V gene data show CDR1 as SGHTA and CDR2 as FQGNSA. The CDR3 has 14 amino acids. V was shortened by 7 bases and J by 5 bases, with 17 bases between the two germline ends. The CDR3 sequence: CASTNRGLQYGYTF. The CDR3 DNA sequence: TGTGCCAGCACGAACCGGGGGCTTCAATATGGCTACACCTTC.

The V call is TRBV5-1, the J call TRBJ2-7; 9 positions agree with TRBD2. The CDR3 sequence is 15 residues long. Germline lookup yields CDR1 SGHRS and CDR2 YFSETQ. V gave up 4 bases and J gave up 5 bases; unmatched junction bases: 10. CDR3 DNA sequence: TGCGCCAGCAGCCCCGTGTCTAGCGGGGTACACGAGCAGTACTTC. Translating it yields CASSPVSSGVHEQYF.

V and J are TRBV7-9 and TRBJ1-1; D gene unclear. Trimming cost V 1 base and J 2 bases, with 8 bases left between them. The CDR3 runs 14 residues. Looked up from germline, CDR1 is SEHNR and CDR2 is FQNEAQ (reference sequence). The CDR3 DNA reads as TGTGCCAGCAGCTTAGGTCAGGTCAACACTGAAGCTTTCTTT. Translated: CASSLGQVNTEAFF.

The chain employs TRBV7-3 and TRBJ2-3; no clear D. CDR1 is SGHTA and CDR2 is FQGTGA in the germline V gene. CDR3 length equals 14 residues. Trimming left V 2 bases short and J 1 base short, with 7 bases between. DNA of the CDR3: TGTGCCAGCAGCTTAGGCGGACGCACAGATACGCAGTATTTT. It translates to CASSLGGRTDTQYF. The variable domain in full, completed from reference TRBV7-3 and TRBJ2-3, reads GAGVSQTPSNKVTEKGKYVELRCDPISGHTALYWYRQSLGQGPEFLIYFQGTGAADDSGLPNDRFFAVRPEGSVSTLKIQRTERGDSAVYLCASSLGGRTDTQYFGPGTRLTVL.

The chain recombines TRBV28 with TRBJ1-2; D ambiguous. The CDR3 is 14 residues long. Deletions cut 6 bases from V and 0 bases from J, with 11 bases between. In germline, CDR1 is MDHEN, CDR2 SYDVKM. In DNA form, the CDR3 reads TGTGCCAGCAGCAGACGGGATACTAACTATGGCTACACCTTC. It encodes CASSRRDTNYGYTF.